Here is one TCR beta chain with its context. What it recognizes is unknown. This sample is part of a study of Ad26.COV2.S vaccination and SARS-CoV-2 variants. Study results and limitations: Recipients of either vaccine or placebo displayed similar breadth of non-spike TCRs.

Indicated treatment: approximately 18 received Ad26.COV2.S at low or high dose, single or two shots; roughly five received placebo; per-sample allocation not given. Day 63 following the first vaccine or placebo injection was when the samples were taken. Whoever gave the sample was an adult aged 18-55 years in Boston. Germline CDR1 and CDR2: PRHDT and FYEKMQ (reference sequence). Trimming shortened V by 1 base and J by 2 bases, and 7 bases separated the two germline ends. The CDR3 has 14 residues. Using immunoSEQ multiplex PCR, the repertoire was profiled, and TCRdb retains in-frame clones only, with some absent. The table lists 440,000 or so clones, 90% of them singletons, with around 4.5% in the top ten.

The chain employs TRBV13 and TRBJ2-3; D is undetermined. The TCR sequence derives from a person aged 18-60 years who received the Ad26.COV2.S COVID-19 vaccine or a placebo. This material consisted of peripheral blood, taken in a trial of Ad26.COV2.S vaccine versus placebo. The CDR3 DNA is TGTGCCAGCAGCTTAGATCGCCTCACAGATACGCAGTATTTT. This gives the protein CASSLDRLTDTQYF.